This T cell receptor (beta chain) is drawn from a study of CD8 T cells in Susac syndrome. Background on the study: Among sequenced Susac syndrome patients, roughly 6 had active disease and roughly eight were in remission. Patients with Susac syndrome had blood drawn and were at that point therapy-naive, on corticosteroids, or on intravenous immunoglobulin alone. Study results and caveats: The study conceded that relatively few individuals underwent its TCR sequencing and HLA analysis.

About this clonotype: What it recognizes is unknown.

The V gene's germline CDR1 is SEHNR and CDR2 FQNEAQ (reference sequence). This CDR3 comprises 13 residues. Trimming removed 3 bases at V and 5 bases at J, with 8 bases between. The authors reverse transcribed about 0.5 to 1 ug RNA with random hexamers. TCRdb processed the immunoSEQ multiplex PCR reads anew with MiXCR; each CDR3 protein has one entry. Counted here are approximately 120,000 distinct CDR3 sequences, around 95% occurring once; the ten biggest clones make up 0.21%. Sequenced sample: CD8+ T cells from PBMCs. This sequence joins TRBV7-9 and TRBJ1-5, with a possible D match to TRBD1 (6 bases). The receptor's source is a human donor with Susac syndrome. The DNA of the CDR3 is TGTGCCAGCAGCTTCAGGGGTTATCAGCCCCAGCATTTT. As protein: CASSFRGYQPQHF.